This is a list of T cell receptor beta chains from one sample in a study of T-cell memory formation after mild COVID-19. MiXCR was run by TCRdb on the 5' RACE reads, yielding one entry per CDR3 protein. Of 400,000 to 500,000 distinct CDR3 sequences in the sample, over 15% are singletons; the top ten hold 20% to 25%. Sequenced material: PBMCs or a T cell subset sorted from them (not recorded which). Source of these receptors: a man aged 18 to 29 who had mild COVID-19 (a few samples of this study predate the infection). Cell type and time point are not known. Both conserved end residues are part of each CDR3. The D gene is left open where the match is weak. Rows give clone size only sometimes, using once, few, many, or a class for an expanded clone.

>few|TRBJ1-4|TRBV6-5|-
CASRRTVMAGEKLFF
TGTGCCAGCAGACGGACAGTAATGGCCGGAGAAAAACTGTTTTTT
>-|TRBJ2-7|TRBV6-5|TRBD1
CASAPPGTGIYEQYF
TGTGCCAGCGCCCCCCCCGGGACAGGGATCTACGAGCAGTACTTC
>few|TRBJ1-6|TRBV6-5|-
CASSRNRVGNSPLHF
TGTGCCAGCAGCCGGAACAGGGTGGGTAATTCACCCCTCCACTTT
>once|TRBJ2-5|TRBV20-1|TRBD2
CSARVAGGDQETKYF
TGCAGTGCTAGAGTAGCGGGGGGGGACCAAGAGACCAAGTACTTC
>few|TRBJ1-6|TRBV11-2|-
CASSLRRAGGLPLHF
TGTGCCAGCAGCTTAAGACGGGCGGGAGGGTTACCCCTCCACTTT
>few|TRBJ1-5|TRBV6-6|-
CASSYSTGVGNQPQHF
TGTGCCAGCAGTTACTCGACGGGAGTCGGCAATCAGCCCCAGCATTTT
>-|TRBJ2-1|TRBV20-1|-
CSGGSAYNEQFF
TGCAGTGGAGGGTCCGCTTACAATGAGCAGTTCTTC
>once|TRBJ2-7|TRBV29-1|TRBD1
CSVVTGDNEQYF
TGCAGCGTTGTGACAGGGGACAACGAGCAGTACTTC
>few|TRBJ1-1|TRBV5-5|-
CASSYGPWGLGEAFF
TGTGCCAGCAGCTACGGGCCCTGGGGGCTTGGAGAAGCTTTCTTT
>-|TRBJ2-1|TRBV20-1|TRBD2
CSATPSGPVGEQFF
TGCAGTGCCACCCCTAGCGGGCCGGTGGGTGAGCAGTTCTTC
>-|TRBJ1-6|TRBV4-1|-
CASSQEIALTLHF
TGCGCCAGCAGCCAAGAGATAGCCTTGACCCTCCACTTT
>few|TRBJ2-2|TRBV5-6|TRBD2
CASSFPRGDTGELFF
TGTGCCAGCAGCTTTCCCCGGGGGGACACCGGGGAGCTGTTTTTT
>few|TRBJ1-1|TRBV6-5|-
CASSNGESTEAFF
TGTGCCAGCAGTAATGGAGAGAGCACTGAAGCTTTCTTT
>few|TRBJ1-3|TRBV18|TRBD1
CASSPNRGSSSGNTIYF
TGTGCCAGCTCACCAAACAGGGGATCGAGCTCTGGAAACACCATATATTTT
>-|TRBJ2-1|TRBV12-3/TRBV12-4|-
CASSYLYEQFF
TGTGCCAGCAGTTATCTATATGAGCAGTTCTTC
>few|TRBJ2-3|TRBV28|-
CASTRGVRGSTDTQYF
TGTGCCAGCACCAGGGGTGTGCGGGGGTCCACAGATACGCAGTATTTT
>few|TRBJ1-1|TRBV2|-
CASTLGEGAEAFF
TGTGCCAGCACCCTCGGGGAGGGGGCTGAAGCTTTCTTT
>many|TRBJ2-3|TRBV5-8|-
CASSSGVYTDTQYF
TGTGCCAGCAGTTCCGGGGTCTACACAGATACGCAGTATTTT
>-|TRBJ1-1|TRBV20-1|-
CSARQRARQGDDTEAFF
TGCAGTGCTAGGCAGCGAGCGCGGCAGGGCGACGACACTGAAGCTTTCTTT
>few|TRBJ2-1|TRBV12-3/TRBV12-4|TRBD2
CASSPRVVAGFYNEQFF
TGTGCCAGCAGTCCCAGGGTCGTAGCGGGGTTCTACAATGAGCAGTTCTTC
>many|TRBJ2-1|TRBV11-2|-
CASSLIMRHNEQFF
TGTGCCAGCAGCTTAATAATGAGGCATAATGAGCAGTTCTTC
>few|TRBJ2-1|TRBV20-1|-
CSARWGANEQFF
TGCAGTGCGAGATGGGGGGCCAATGAGCAGTTCTTC
>few|TRBJ1-6|TRBV12-3/TRBV12-4|TRBD1
CASSLRQGGSPLHF
TGTGCCAGCAGTTTAAGACAGGGGGGTTCACCCCTCCACTTT
>-|TRBJ2-3|TRBV6-6|TRBD2
CASSPVSSGGITDTQYF
TGTGCCAGCAGCCCGGTGTCTAGCGGGGGGATCACAGATACGCAGTATTTT
>few|TRBJ2-2|TRBV5-5|TRBD1
CASSPVTGGIGELFF
TGTGCCAGCAGCCCTGTGACAGGGGGCATCGGGGAGCTGTTTTTT
>once|TRBJ2-3|TRBV5-1|TRBD1
CASSSGWTGRTDTQYF
TGCGCCAGCAGCTCGGGATGGACAGGGAGAACAGATACGCAGTATTTT
>few|TRBJ1-1|TRBV18|TRBD1
CASSAWDRGPVNTEAFF
TGTGCCAGCTCAGCGTGGGACAGGGGGCCAGTGAACACTGAAGCTTTCTTT
>-|TRBJ1-3|TRBV15|-
CATSTLDGGKRNTIYF
TGTGCCACCAGCACCCTGGACGGGGGGAAAAGGAACACCATATATTTT
>-|TRBJ2-2|TRBV21-1|-
CAATGTGGSRGITGELFF
TGTGCCGCCACCGGGACAGGGGGCTCGCGGGGGATCACCGGGGAGCTGTTTTTT
>-|TRBJ2-1|TRBV6-6|-
CASKLQGELYTSYNEQFF
TGTGCCAGCAAATTACAGGGAGAGCTGTACACGAGTTACAATGAGCAGTTCTTC
>-|TRBJ2-3|TRBV6-2/TRBV6-3|-
CASRTYDPTDTQYF
TGTGCCAGCAGGACATACGACCCTACAGATACGCAGTATTTT
>few|TRBJ1-5|TRBV4-1|-
CASSQFRAGRGQPQHF
TGCGCCAGCAGCCAGTTTAGGGCAGGGCGGGGTCAGCCCCAGCATTTT
>few|TRBJ1-2|TRBV4-2|-
CASSQGDGRFNGYTF
TGTGCCAGCAGCCAAGGGGACGGACGGTTCAATGGCTACACCTTC
>-|TRBJ1-1|TRBV3-1|-
CASSQGVPGYFDTEAFF
TGTGCCAGCAGCCAAGGAGTGCCCGGGTATTTTGACACTGAAGCTTTCTTT
>few|TRBJ1-3|TRBV7-9|-
CASSTGFGNTIYF
TGTGCCAGCTCTACAGGGTTCGGAAACACCATATATTTT
>-|TRBJ1-2|TRBV7-2|TRBD1
CASSLDRGQTGYTF
TGTGCCAGCAGCTTAGACAGGGGGCAAACGGGCTACACCTTC
>many|TRBJ2-2|TRBV5-1|-
CATRQTPTGELFF
TGCGCCACGCGACAGACTCCGACCGGGGAGCTGTTTTTT
>-|TRBJ1-2|TRBV14|-
CASSLRQATGYTF
TGTGCCAGCAGCCTTCGACAGGCCACCGGCTACACCTTC
>-|TRBJ2-4|TRBV20-1|-
CSAGGVGQNIQYF
TGCAGTGCGGGGGGAGTGGGGCAAAACATTCAGTACTTC
>-|TRBJ2-1|TRBV4-3|-
CASSQSVRGRNNEQFF
TGCGCCAGCAGCCAATCAGTGAGGGGGAGAAACAATGAGCAGTTCTTC
>-|TRBJ2-5|TRBV30|-
CAWSSWGRDQETQYF
TGTGCCTGGAGTTCGTGGGGGCGCGACCAAGAGACCCAGTACTTC
>few|TRBJ2-2|TRBV11-2|-
CASSLGDTLNTGELFF
TGTGCCAGCAGCTTAGGGGACACCCTCAACACCGGGGAGCTGTTTTTT
>many|TRBJ2-5|TRBV5-1|TRBD1
CASSLGGAVAETQYF
TGCGCCAGCAGCTTAGGGGGCGCGGTGGCAGAGACCCAGTACTTC
>-|TRBJ2-1|TRBV6-4|-
CASSQTGEGNEQFF
TGTGCCAGCAGCCAGACAGGGGAGGGAAATGAGCAGTTCTTC
>-|TRBJ2-1|TRBV4-3|-
CASSHARFGSVSSYNEQFF
TGCGCCAGCAGCCACGCCCGATTTGGTAGCGTGAGCTCCTACAATGAGCAGTTCTTC
>few|TRBJ2-3|TRBV3-1|TRBD2
CASSPPPGGGVADTQYF
TGTGCCAGCAGCCCCCCGCCTGGCGGGGGGGTGGCAGATACGCAGTATTTT
>few|TRBJ2-3|TRBV5-1|TRBD2
CASRQERGGGTDTQYF
TGCGCCAGCAGGCAGGAGCGGGGGGGCGGCACAGATACGCAGTATTTT